This T cell receptor (beta chain) was sequenced during a study of cytomegalovirus exposure and HLA in healthy donors. Vbeta (60) and Jbeta (13) primers were used in the PCR. The protocol was immunoSEQ multiplex PCR, while the TCRdb copy is restricted to in-frame clones and leaves out a portion. The sample has over 80,000 clones; 65% to 85% are singletons. With V trimmed by 3 bases and J by 1 base, 8 bases remained unmatched. CDR3 length: 17 amino acids. Germline assignment: CDR1 SGDLS and CDR2 YYNGEE. There are a few counts of this clone. The chain recombines TRBV9 with TRBJ2-7; 12 bases map to TRBD2. The specimen was PBMCs. This sequence was found in a middle-aged man in good health and CMV-seropositive. In DNA, the CDR3 is TGTGCCAGCAGCGCAGGAACCGGGACTAGCGGGTCCTACGAGCAGTACTTC. It yields the protein CASSAGTGTSGSYEQYF. The whole variable domain, remainder taken from reference TRBV9 and TRBJ2-7, is DSGVTQTPKHLITATGQRVTLRCSPRSGDLSVYWYQQSLDQGLQFLIQYYNGEERAKGNILERFSAQQFPDLHSELNLSSLELGDSALYFCASSAGTGTSGSYEQYFGPGTRLTVT.